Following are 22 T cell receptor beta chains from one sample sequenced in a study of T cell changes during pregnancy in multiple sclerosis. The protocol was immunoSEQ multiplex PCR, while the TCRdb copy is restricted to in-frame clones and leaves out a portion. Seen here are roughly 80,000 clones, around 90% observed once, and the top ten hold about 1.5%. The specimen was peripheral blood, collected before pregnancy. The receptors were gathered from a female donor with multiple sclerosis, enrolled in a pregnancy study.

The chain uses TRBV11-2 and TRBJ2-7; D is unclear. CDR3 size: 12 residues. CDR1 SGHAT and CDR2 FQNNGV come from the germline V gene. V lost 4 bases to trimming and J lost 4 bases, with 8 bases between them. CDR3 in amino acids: CASSSPSYEQYF. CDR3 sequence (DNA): TGTGCCAGCAGCTCCCCTAGTTACGAGCAGTACTTC.

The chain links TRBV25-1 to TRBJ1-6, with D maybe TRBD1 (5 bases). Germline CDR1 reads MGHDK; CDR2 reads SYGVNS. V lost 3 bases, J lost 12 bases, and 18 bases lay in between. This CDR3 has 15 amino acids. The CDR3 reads CASSDPGRGLEPLHF. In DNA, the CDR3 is TGTGCCAGCAGTGACCCGGGTAGGGGATTAGAACCCCTCCACTTT.

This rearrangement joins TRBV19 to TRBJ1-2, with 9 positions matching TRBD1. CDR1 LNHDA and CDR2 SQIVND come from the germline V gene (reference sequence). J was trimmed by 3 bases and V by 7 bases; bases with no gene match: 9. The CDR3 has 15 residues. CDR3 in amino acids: CASIPGQGGDYGYTF. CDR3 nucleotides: TGTGCCAGTATACCGGGACAGGGTGGTGACTATGGCTACACCTTC. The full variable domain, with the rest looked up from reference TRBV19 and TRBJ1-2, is DGGITQSPKYLFRKEGQNVTLSCEQNLNHDAMYWYRQDPGQGLRLIYYSQIVNDFQKGDIAEGYSVSREKKESFPLTVTSAQKNPTAFYLCASIPGQGGDYGYTFGSGTRLTVV.

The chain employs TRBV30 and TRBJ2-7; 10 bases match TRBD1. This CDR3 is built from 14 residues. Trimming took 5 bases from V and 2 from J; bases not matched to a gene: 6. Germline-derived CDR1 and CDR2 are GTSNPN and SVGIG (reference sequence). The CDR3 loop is CAWGTGTGAYEQYF. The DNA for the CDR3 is TGTGCCTGGGGTACCGGGACAGGGGCCTACGAGCAGTACTTC.

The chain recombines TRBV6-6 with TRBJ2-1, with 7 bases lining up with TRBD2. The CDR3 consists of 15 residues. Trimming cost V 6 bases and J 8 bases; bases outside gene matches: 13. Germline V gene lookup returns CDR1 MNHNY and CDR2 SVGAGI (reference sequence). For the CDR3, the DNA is TGTGCCAGCAGGGACGGACTAGGGCAACTGGATGAGCAGTTCTTC. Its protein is CASRDGLGQLDEQFF.

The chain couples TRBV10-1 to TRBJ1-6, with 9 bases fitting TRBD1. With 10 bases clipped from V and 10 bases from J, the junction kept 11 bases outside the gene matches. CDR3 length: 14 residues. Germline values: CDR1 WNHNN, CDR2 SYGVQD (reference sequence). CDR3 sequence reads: CATWTGVSGSPLHF. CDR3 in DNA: TGCGCCACCTGGACAGGGGTCAGCGGCTCACCCCTCCACTTT.

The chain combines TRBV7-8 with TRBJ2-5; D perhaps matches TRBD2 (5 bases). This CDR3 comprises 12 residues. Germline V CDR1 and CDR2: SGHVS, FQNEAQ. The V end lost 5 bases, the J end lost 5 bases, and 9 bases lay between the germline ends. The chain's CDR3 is CASSLSGETQYF. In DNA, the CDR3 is TGTGCCAGCAGCCTTTCGGGGGAGACCCAGTACTTC.

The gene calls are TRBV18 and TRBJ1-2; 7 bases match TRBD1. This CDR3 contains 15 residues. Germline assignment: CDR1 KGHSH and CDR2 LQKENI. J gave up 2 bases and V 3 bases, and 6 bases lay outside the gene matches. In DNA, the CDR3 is TGTGCCAGCTCACCCCAGGGGGAACTGAACTATGGCTACACCTTC. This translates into CASSPQGELNYGYTF.

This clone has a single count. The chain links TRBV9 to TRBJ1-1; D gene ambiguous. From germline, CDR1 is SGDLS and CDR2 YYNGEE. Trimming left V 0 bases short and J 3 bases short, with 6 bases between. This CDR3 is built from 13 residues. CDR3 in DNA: TGTGCCAGCAGCGTAGTGGGAGACACTGAAGCTTTCTTT. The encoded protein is CASSVVGDTEAFF.

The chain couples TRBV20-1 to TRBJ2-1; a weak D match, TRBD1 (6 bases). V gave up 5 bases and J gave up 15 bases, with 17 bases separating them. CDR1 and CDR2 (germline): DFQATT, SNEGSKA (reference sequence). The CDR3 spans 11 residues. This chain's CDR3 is CSAQSKGRGFF. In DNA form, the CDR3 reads TGCAGTGCTCAAAGCAAGGGCAGGGGGTTCTTC.

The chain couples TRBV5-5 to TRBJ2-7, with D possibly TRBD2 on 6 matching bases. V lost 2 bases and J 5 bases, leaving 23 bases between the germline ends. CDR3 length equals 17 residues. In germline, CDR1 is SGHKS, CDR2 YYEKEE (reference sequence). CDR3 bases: TGTGCCAGCAGCTTCTCTGAAATATCAGGACTAAACGACGAGCAGTACTTC. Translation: CASSFSEISGLNDEQYF.

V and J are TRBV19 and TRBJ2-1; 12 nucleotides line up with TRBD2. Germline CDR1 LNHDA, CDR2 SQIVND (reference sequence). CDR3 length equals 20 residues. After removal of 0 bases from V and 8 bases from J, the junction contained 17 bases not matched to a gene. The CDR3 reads CASSIDLRTSGVSRVYEQFF. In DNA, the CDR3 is TGTGCCAGTAGTATAGATCTACGGACTAGCGGGGTCTCCCGGGTCTATGAGCAGTTCTTC.

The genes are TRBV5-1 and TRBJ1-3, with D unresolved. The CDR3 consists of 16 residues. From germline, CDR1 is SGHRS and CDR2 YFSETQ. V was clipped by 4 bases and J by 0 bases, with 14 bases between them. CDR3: CASSPEEFVSGNTIYF. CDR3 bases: TGCGCCAGCAGCCCCGAGGAGTTCGTCTCTGGAAACACCATATATTTT.

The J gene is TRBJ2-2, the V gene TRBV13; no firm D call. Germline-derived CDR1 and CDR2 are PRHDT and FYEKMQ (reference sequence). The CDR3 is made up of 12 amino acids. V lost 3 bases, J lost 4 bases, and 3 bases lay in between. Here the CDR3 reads CASSFRTGELFF. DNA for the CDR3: TGTGCCAGCAGCTTTCGCACCGGGGAGCTGTTTTTT.

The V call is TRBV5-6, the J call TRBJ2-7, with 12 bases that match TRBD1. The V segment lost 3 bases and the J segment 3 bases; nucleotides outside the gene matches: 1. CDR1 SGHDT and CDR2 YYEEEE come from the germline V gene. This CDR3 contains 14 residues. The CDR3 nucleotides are TGTGCCAGCAGCTGGGACAGGGGGCTCTACGAGCAGTACTTC. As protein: CASSWDRGLYEQYF.

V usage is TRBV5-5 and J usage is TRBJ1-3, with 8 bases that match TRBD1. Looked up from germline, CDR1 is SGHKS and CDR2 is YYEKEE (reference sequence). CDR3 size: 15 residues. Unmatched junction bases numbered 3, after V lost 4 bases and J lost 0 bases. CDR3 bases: TGTGCCAGCAGCGGAACAGGGGGCTCTGGAAACACCATATATTTT. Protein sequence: CASSGTGGSGNTIYF.

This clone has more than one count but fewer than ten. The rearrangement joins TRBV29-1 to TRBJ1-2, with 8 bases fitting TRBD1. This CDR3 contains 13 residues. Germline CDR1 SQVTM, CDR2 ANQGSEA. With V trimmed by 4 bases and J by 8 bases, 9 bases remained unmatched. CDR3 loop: CSVVSPWDRGYTF. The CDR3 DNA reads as TGCAGCGTTGTAAGCCCATGGGACAGGGGCTACACCTTC.

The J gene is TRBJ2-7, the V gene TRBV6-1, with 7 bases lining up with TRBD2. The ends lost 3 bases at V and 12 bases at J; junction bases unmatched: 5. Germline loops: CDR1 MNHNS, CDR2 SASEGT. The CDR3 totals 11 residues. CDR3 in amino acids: CASSDLGEGYF. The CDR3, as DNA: TGTGCCAGCAGTGACCTGGGGGAGGGGTACTTC.

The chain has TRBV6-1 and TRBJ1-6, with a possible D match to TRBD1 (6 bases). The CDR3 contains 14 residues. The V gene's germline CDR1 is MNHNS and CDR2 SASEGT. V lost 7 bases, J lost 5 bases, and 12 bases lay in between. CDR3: CASMNRVNNSPLHF. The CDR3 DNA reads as TGTGCCAGCATGAACAGGGTCAATAATTCACCCCTCCACTTT.

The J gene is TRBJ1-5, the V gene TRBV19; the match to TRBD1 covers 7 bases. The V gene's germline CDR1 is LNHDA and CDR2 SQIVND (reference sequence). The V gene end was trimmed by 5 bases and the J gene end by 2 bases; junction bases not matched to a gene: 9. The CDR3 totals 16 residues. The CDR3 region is CASSSRQGRGNQPQHF. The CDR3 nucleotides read TGTGCCAGTAGTTCACGACAGGGAAGGGGCAATCAGCCCCAGCATTTT.

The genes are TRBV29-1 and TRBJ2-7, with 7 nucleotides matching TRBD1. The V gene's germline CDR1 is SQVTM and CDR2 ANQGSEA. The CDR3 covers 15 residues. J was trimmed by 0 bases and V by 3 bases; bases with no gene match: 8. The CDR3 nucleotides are TGCAGCGTTGATGGTGGCAGGGGGATCTCCTACGAGCAGTACTTC. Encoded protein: CSVDGGRGISYEQYF.

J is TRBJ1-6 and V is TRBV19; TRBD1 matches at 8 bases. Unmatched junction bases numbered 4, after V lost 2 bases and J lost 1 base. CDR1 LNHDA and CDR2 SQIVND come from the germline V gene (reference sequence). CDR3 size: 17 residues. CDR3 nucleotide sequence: TGTGCCAGTAGTATATCTGACAGGGGTTCCTATAATTCACCCCTCCACTTT. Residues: CASSISDRGSYNSPLHF.